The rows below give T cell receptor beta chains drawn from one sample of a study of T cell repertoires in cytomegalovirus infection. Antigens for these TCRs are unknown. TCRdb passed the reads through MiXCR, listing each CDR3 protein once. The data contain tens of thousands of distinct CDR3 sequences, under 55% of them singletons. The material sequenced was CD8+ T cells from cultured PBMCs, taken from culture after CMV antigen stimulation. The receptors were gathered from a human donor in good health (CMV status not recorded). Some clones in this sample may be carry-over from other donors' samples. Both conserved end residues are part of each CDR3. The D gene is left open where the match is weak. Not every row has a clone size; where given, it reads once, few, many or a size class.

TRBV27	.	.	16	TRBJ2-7	CASSLSSAELHYEQYF	TGTGCCAGCAGTTTATCCTCTGCGGAATTACACTACGAGCAGTACTTC
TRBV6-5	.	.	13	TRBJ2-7	CASSYERGYEQYF	TGTGCCAGCAGTTACGAACGGGGCTACGAGCAGTACTTC
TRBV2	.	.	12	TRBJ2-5	CASPGGGETQYF	TGTGCCAGCCCTGGGGGTGGAGAGACCCAGTACTTC
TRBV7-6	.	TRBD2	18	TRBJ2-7	CASSLGLAGGGSTYEQYF	TGTGCCAGCAGCCTCGGACTAGCGGGGGGCGGATCTACCTACGAGCAGTACTTC
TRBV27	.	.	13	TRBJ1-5	CASSLVSNQPQHF	TGTGCCAGCAGTTTAGTGAGCAATCAGCCCCAGCATTTT
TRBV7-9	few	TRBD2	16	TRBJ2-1	CASSHTPGLAANEQFF	TGTGCCAGCAGCCATACTCCGGGACTAGCGGCCAATGAGCAGTTCTTC
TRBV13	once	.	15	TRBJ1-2	CASSRYRVGNYGYTF	TGTGCCAGCAGCCGCTACAGGGTGGGGAACTATGGCTACACCTTC
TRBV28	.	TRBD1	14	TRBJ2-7	CASTSLGGRDEQYF	TGTGCCAGCACCTCCTTAGGGGGCCGGGACGAGCAGTACTTC
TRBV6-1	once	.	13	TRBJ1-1	CASSDRTGPEAFF	TGTGCCAGCAGTGACCGGACGGGACCTGAAGCTTTCTTT
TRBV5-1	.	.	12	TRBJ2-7	CASSLAPDEQYF	TGCGCCAGCAGCTTGGCCCCCGACGAGCAGTACTTC
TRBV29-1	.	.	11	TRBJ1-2	CSATLRDGYTF	TGCAGCGCTACCCTACGGGATGGCTACACCTTC
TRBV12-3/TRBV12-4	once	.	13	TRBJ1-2	CASSLRQTYGYTF	TGTGCCAGCAGTTTACGGCAGACGTATGGCTACACCTTC
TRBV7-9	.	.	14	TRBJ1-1	CASSLAGGASEAFF	TGTGCCAGCAGCTTAGCGGGGGGCGCGTCTGAAGCTTTCTTT
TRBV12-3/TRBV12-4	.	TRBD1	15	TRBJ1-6	CASSIAGDSYSPLHF	TGTGCCAGCAGTATAGCAGGGGACAGTTATTCACCCCTCCACTTT
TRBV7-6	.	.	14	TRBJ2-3	CASSPRDGTDTQYF	TGTGCCAGCAGCCCCCGGGACGGCACAGATACGCAGTATTTT
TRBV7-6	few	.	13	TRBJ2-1	CASSLAGSTEQFF	TGTGCCAGCAGCTTAGCGGGGTCTACCGAGCAGTTCTTC
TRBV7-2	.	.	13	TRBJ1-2	CASSLKWIRGYTF	TGTGCCAGCAGCTTAAAATGGATCCGCGGCTACACCTTC
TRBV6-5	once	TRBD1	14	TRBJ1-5	CASSTGGRNQPQHF	TGTGCCAGCAGTACAGGGGGCCGCAATCAGCCCCAGCATTTT
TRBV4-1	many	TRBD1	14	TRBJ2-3	CASSQDQGADTQYF	TGCGCCAGCAGCCAAGATCAGGGGGCAGATACGCAGTATTTT
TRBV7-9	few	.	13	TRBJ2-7	CASSLGGGSEQYF	TGTGCCAGCAGCTTAGGAGGTGGGTCCGAGCAGTACTTC
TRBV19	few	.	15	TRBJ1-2	CASRIRDLSNYGYTF	TGTGCCAGTAGGATCCGGGACTTGTCTAACTATGGCTACACCTTC
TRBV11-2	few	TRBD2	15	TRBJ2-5	CASSLLAGVEETQYF	TGTGCCAGCAGCTTGTTAGCGGGAGTGGAAGAGACCCAGTACTTC
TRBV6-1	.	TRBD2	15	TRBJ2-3	CASSEERGFTDTQYF	TGTGCCAGCAGTGAGGAGCGGGGGTTCACAGATACGCAGTATTTT
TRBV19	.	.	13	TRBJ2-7	CASSAGLAYEQYF	TGTGCCAGTAGTGCGGGACTTGCCTACGAGCAGTACTTC
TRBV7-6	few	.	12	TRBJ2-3	CASSPGEDTQYF	TGTGCCAGCAGCCCAGGGGAGGATACGCAGTATTTT
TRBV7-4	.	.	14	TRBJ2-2	CASSFLADTGELFF	TGTGCCAGCAGCTTTCTGGCGGACACCGGGGAGCTGTTTTTT
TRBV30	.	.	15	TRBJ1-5	CAWSVGSNSNQPQHF	TGTGCCTGGAGTGTGGGCAGCAATAGCAATCAGCCCCAGCATTTT
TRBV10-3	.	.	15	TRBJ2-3	CAISEGGRARDTQYF	TGTGCCATCAGTGAGGGGGGCAGGGCCAGAGATACGCAGTATTTT
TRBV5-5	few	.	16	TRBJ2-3	CASSLVPSKLTDTQYF	TGTGCCAGCAGCTTGGTTCCATCGAAGCTCACAGATACGCAGTATTTT
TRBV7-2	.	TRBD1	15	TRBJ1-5	CASSKGQGANQPQHF	TGTGCCAGCAGCAAGGGACAGGGGGCCAATCAGCCCCAGCATTTT
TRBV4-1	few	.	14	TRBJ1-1	CASSQPTVNTEAFF	TGCGCCAGCAGCCAACCGACAGTGAACACTGAAGCTTTCTTT
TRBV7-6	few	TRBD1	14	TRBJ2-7	CASSPPGQGYEQYF	TGTGCCAGCAGCCCTCCGGGACAGGGGTACGAGCAGTACTTC
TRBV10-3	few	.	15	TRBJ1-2	CAINLAGAKDYGYTF	TGTGCCATCAATCTGGCGGGGGCGAAAGACTATGGCTACACCTTC
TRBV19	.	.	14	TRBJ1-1	CASSIGRSNTEAFF	TGTGCCAGTAGTATAGGGCGGAGTAACACTGAAGCTTTCTTT
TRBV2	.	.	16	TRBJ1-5	CASSGVLTGPNQPQHF	TGTGCCAGCAGTGGGGTTCTTACTGGCCCTAATCAGCCCCAGCATTTT
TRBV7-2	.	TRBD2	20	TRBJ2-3	CASSAEWGLAGALGADTQYF	TGTGCCAGCAGCGCGGAGTGGGGACTAGCGGGGGCCCTGGGGGCAGATACGCAGTATTTT
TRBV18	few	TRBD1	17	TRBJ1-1	CASSPDRVSGSRTEAFF	TGTGCCAGCTCACCCGACAGGGTAAGTGGTTCGAGGACTGAAGCTTTCTTT
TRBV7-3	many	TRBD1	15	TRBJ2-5	CASSATGVPQETQYF	TGTGCCAGCAGCGCGACAGGGGTTCCCCAAGAGACCCAGTACTTC
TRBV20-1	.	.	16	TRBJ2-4	CSASYGTTPGGNIQYF	TGCAGTGCTTCCTACGGGACTACGCCAGGGGGAAACATTCAGTACTTC
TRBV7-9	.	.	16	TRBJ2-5	CASSAISQGPRGTQYF	TGTGCCAGCAGCGCGATTTCGCAGGGGCCCCGGGGGACCCAGTACTTC
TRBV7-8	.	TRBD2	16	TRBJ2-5	CASSPISGSPRETQYF	TGTGCCAGCAGCCCTATAAGCGGGAGCCCCAGAGAGACCCAGTACTTC
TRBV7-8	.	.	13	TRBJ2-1	CASSPAAYNEQFF	TGTGCCAGCAGTCCCGCTGCCTACAATGAGCAGTTCTTC
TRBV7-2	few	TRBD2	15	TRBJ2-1	CASSPLAGAYNEQFF	TGTGCCAGCAGCCCTCTAGCGGGGGCCTACAATGAGCAGTTCTTC
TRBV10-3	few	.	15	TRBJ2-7	CAISEPGYGRYEQYF	TGTGCCATCAGTGAGCCTGGGTACGGTAGGTACGAGCAGTACTTC
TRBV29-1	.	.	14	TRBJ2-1	CSVAFGEVYNEQFF	TGCAGCGTTGCCTTCGGGGAGGTCTACAATGAGCAGTTCTTC
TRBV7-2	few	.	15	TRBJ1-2	CASSLAPRIIHGYTF	TGTGCCAGCAGCTTAGCTCCCCGGATCATACATGGCTACACCTTC
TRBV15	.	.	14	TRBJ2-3	CATRTAGARNTQYF	TGTGCCACCAGGACGGCGGGGGCCCGGAATACGCAGTATTTT
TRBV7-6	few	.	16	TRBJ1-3	CASSLLDRSSGNTIYF	TGTGCCAGCAGCCTGTTGGACAGAAGCTCTGGAAACACCATATATTTT
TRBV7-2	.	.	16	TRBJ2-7	CASSLGQQILSYEQYF	TGTGCCAGCAGCTTAGGCCAGCAGATCCTCTCCTACGAGCAGTACTTC
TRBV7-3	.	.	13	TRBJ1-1	CASSFAGRTEAFF	TGTGCCAGCAGCTTCGCAGGGCGCACTGAAGCTTTCTTT
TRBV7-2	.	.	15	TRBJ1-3	CASSSGHGSGNTIYF	TGTGCCAGCAGCTCAGGACACGGCTCTGGAAACACCATATATTTT
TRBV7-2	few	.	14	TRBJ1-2	CASSFSREDYGYTF	TGTGCCAGCAGCTTCTCAAGAGAGGACTATGGCTACACCTTC